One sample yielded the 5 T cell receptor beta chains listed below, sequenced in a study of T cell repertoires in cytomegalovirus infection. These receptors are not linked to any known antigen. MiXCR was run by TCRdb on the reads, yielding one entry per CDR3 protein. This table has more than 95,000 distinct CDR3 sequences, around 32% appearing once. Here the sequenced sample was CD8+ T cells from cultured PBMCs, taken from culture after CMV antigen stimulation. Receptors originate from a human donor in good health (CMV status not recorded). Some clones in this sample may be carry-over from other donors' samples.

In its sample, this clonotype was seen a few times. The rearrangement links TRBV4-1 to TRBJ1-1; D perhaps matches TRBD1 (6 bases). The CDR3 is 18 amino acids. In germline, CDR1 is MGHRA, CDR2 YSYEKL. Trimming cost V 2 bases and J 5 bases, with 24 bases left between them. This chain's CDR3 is CASSQPRGRRVFGTEAFF. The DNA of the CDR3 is TGCGCCAGCAGCCAACCCAGGGGTAGAAGGGTATTCGGGACTGAAGCTTTCTTT.

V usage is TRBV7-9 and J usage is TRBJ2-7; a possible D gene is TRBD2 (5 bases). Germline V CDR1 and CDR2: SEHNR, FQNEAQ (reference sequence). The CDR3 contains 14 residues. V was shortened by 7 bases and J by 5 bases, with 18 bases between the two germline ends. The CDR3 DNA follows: TGTGCCAGCAACTCCCTAGCCAACCTCGACGAGCAGTACTTC. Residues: CASNSLANLDEQYF.

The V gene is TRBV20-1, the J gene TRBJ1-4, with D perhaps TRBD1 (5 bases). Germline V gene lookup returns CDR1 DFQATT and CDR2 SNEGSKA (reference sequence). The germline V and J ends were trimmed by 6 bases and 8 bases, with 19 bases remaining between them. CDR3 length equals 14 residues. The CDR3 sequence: CSARLRLAGEKLFF. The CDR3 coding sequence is TGCAGTGCGAGACTCCGTCTGGCAGGGGAAAAACTGTTTTTT.

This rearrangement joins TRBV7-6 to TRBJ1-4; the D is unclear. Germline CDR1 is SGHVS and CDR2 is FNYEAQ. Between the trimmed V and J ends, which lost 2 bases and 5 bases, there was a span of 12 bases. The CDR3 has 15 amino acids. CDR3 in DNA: TGTGCCAGCAGCTTACCGGGTTTGAGGAATGAAAAACTGTTTTTT. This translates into CASSLPGLRNEKLFF.

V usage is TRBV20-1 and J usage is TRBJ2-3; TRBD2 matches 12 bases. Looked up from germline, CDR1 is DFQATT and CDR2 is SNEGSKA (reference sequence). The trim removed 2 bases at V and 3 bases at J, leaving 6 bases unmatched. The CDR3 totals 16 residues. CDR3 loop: CSARKTSGGSTDTQYF. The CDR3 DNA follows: TGCAGTGCTAGAAAGACTAGCGGGGGTTCTACAGATACGCAGTATTTT.